This T cell receptor (beta chain) was sequenced in a study of CD8 T cells in ankylosing spondylitis. Trimming cost V 3 bases and J 0 bases, with 10 bases left between them. Germline V gene sequence: CDR1 SGDLS, CDR2 YYNGEE. This CDR3 has 14 amino acids. Study-wide results and caveats: Disease-linked clones displayed a CD8+ phenotype and appeared relatively rarely in peripheral blood. In ankylosing spondylitis blood, a motif of roughly eight highly homologous TCR beta variants appeared characteristic. Significant enrichment of disease-linked clones was reported in matched ankylosing spondylitis synovial fluid.

For TCR beta, libraries came from quantitative 5'-RACE with molecular barcodes. TCRdb re-derived calls from the 5' RACE reads in MiXCR, one entry per CDR3 protein. The table includes 5,000 or so distinct CDR3 sequences, roughly 2% detected once. This clonotype rates as medium-sized. Antigen unknown. This chain uses TRBV9 with TRBJ2-7, with D tentatively TRBD1 (7 bases). This sequence was found in a male donor with ankylosing spondylitis or in good health (not recorded which). The sequenced material came from blood, either unsorted or a sorted T cell fraction (not recorded which). In nucleotides, the CDR3 is TGTGCCAGCAGCGCTCAGGGGGGCTCCTACGAGCAGTACTTC. Its protein product is CASSAQGGSYEQYF.